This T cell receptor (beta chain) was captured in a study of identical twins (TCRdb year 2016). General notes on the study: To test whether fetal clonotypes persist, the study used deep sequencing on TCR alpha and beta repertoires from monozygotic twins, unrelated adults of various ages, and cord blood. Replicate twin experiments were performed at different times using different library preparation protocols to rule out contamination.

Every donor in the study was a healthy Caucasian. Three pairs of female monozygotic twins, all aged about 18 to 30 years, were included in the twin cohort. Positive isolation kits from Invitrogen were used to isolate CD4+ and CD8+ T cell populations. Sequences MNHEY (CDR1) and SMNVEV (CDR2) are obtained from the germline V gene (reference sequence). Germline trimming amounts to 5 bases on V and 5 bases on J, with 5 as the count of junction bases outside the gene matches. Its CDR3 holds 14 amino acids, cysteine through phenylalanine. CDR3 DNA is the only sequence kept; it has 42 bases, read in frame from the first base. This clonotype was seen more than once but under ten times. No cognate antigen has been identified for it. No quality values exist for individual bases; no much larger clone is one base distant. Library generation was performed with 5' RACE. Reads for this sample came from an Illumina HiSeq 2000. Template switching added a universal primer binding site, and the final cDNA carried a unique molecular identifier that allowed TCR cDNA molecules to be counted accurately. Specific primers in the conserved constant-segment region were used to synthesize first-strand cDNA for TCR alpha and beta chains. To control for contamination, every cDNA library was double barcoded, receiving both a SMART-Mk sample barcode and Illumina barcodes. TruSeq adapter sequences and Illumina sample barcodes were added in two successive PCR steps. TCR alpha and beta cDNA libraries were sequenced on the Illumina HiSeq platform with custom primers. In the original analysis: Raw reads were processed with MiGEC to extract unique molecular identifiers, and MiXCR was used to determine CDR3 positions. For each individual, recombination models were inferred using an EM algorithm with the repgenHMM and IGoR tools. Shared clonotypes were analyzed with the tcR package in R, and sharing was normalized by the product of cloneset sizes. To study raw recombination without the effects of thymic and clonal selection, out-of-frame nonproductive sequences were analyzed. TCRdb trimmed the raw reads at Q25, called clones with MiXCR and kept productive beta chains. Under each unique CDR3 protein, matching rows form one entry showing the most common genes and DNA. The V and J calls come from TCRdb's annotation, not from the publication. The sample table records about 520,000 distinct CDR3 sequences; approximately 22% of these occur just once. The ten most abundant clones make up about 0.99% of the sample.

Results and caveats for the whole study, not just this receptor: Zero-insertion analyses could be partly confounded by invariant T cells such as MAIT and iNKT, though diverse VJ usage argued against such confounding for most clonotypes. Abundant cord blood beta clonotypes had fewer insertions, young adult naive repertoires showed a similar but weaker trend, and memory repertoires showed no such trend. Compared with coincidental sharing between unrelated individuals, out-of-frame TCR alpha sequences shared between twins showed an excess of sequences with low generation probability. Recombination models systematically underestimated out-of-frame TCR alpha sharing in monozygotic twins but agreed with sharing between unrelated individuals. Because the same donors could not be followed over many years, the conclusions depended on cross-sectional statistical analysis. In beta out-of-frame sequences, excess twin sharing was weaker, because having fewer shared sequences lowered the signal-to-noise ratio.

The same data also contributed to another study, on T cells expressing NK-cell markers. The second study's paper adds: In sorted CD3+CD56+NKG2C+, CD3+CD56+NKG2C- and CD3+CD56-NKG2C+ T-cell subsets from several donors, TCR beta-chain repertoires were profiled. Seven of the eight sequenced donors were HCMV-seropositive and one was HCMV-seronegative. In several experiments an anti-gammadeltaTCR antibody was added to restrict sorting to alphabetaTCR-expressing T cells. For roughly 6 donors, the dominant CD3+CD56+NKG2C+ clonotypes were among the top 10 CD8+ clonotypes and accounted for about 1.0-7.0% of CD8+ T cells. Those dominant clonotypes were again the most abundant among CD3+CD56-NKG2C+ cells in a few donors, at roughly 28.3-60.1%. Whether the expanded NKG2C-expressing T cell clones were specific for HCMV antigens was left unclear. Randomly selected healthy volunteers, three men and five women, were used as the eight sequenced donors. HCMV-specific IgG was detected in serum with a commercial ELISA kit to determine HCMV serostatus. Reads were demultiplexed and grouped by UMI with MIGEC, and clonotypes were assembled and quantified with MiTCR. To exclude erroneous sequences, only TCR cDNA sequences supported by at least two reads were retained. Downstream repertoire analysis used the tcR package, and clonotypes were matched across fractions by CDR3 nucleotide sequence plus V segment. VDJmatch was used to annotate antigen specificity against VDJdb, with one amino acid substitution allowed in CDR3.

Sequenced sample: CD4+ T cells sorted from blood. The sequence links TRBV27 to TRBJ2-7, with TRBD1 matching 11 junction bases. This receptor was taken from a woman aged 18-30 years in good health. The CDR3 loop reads CASSPDRGPDEQYF. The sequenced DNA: TGTGCCAGCAGTCCGGACAGGGGGCCGGACGAGCAGTACTTC.